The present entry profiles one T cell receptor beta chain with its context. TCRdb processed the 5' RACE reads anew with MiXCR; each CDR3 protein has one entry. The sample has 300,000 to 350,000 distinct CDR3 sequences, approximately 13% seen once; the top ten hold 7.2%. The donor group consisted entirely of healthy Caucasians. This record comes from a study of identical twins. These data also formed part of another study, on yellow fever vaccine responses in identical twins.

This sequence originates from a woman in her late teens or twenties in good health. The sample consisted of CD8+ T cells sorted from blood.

The chain's CDR3 is CASGWGNTGELFF. The CDR3 bases are TGTGCTAGTGGTTGGGGAAACACCGGGGAGCTGTTTTTT. This chain uses TRBV12-5 with TRBJ2-2; unclear D gene. The germline V and J ends were trimmed by 4 bases and 2 bases, with 5 bases remaining between them. CDR1 and CDR2 (germline): LGHNT, FRNRAP. This CDR3 region has 13 residues.